This TCR beta chain was documented in a study of T cells in Graves' hyperthyroidism and ophthalmopathy. General observations from the study: Ophthalmopathy, which appeared later, was predicted by the model a median about 5.9 months before onset.

The CDR3 runs 15 residues. Germline CDR1 MNHNS, CDR2 SASEGT. Trimming removed 6 bases from V and 0 bases from J; junction bases left unmatched: 4. What was amplified from RNA transcripts were TCR beta CDR3 regions. With the HTBI primer set, the TCR CDR3 went through a first round of RT-PCR. TCRdb called the multiplex PCR reads again in MiXCR, with one record for every CDR3 protein. The table shows 500,000 to 750,000 distinct CDR3 sequences, with around 14% occurring only once. This clonotype was seen ten or more times. Its matching antigen is unknown. This chain links TRBV6-1 with TRBJ2-3; 9 bases agree with TRBD2. This clonotype was sampled from a woman under 30 with Graves' ophthalmopathy. Source material: blood. In nucleotides, the CDR3 is TGTGCCAGCAGGCCTAGCGGGACTAGCACAGATACGCAGTATTTT. It translates to CASRPSGTSTDTQYF.